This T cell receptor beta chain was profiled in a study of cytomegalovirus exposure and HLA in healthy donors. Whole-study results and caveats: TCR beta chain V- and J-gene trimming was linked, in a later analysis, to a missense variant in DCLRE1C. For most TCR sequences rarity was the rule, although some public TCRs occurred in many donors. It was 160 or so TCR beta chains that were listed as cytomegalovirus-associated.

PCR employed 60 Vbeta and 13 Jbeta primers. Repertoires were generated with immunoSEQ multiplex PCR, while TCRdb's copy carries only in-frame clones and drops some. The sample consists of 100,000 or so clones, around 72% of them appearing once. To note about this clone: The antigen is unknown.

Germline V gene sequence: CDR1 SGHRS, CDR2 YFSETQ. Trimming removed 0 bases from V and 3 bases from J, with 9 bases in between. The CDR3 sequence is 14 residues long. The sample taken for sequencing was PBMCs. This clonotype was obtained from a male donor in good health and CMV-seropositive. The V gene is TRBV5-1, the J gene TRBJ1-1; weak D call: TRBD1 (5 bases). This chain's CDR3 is CASSLVGGDTEAFF. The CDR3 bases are TGCGCCAGCAGCTTGGTCGGGGGAGACACTGAAGCTTTCTTT.